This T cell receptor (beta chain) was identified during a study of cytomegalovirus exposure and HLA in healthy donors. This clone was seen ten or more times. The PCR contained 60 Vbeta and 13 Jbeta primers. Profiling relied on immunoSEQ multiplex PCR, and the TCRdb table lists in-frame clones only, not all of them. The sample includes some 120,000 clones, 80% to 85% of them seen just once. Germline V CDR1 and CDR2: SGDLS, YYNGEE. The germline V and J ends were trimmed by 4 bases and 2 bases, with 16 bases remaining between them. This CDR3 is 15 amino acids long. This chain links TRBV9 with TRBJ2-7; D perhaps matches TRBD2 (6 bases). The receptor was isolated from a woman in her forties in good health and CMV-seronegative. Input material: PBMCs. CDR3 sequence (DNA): TGTGCCAGCAGCCCTCGGTTTGGCGGGGCCTACGAGCAGTACTTC. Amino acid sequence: CASSPRFGGAYEQYF.